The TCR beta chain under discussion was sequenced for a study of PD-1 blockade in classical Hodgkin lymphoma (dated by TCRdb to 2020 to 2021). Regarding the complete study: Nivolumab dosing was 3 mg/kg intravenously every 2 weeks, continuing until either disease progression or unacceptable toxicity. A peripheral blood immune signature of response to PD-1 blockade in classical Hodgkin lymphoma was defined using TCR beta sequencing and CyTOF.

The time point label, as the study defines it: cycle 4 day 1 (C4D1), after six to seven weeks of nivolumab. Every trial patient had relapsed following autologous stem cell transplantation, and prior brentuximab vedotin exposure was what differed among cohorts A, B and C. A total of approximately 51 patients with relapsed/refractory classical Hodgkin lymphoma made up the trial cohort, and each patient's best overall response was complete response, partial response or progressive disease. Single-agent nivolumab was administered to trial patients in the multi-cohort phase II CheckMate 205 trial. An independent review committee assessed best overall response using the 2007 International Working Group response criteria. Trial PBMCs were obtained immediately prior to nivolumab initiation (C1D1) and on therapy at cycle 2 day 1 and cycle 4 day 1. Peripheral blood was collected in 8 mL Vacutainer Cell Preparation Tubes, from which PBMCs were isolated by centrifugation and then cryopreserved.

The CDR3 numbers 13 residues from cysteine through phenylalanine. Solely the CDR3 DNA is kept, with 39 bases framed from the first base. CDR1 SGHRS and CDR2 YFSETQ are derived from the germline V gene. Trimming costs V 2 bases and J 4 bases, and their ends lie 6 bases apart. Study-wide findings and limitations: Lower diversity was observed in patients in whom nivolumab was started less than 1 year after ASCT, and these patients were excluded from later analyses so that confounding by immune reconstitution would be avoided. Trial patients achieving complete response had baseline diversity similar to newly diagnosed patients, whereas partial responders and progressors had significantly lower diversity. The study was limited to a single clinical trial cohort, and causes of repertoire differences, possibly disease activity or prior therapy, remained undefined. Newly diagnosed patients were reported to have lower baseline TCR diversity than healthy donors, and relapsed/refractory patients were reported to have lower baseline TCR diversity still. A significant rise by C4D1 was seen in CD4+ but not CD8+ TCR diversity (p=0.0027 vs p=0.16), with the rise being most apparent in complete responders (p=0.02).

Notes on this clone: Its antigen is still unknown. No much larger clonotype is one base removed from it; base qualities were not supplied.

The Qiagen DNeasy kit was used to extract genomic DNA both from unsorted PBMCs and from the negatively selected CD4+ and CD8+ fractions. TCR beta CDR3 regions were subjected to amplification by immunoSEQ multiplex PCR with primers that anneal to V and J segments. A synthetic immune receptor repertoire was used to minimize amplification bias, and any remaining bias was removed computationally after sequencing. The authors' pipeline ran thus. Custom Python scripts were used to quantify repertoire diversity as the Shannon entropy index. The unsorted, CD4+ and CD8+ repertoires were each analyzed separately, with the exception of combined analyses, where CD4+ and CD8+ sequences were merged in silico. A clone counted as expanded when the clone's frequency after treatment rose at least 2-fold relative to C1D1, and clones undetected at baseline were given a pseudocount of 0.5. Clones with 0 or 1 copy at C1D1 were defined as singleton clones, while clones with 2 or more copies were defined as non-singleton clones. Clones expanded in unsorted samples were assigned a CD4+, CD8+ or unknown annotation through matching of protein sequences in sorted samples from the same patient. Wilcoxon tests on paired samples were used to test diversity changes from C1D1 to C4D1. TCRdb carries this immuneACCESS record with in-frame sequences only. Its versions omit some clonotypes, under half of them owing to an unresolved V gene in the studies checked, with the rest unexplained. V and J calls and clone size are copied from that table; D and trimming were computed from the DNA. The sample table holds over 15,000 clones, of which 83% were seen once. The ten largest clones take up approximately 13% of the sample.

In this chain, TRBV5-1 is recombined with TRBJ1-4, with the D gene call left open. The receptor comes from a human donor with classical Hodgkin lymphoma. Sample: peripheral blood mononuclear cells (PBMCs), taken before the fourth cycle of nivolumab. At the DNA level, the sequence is TGCGCCAGCAGCTTAGGCATTAATGAAAAACTGTTTTTT. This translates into CASSLGINEKLFF.